These 20 T cell receptor beta chains share one sample of origin, sequenced in a study of T cell changes during pregnancy in multiple sclerosis. Here immunoSEQ multiplex PCR was the method, and the copy in TCRdb shows in-frame clones only, minus some. The sample gives 76,000 or so clones, roughly 95% of which show up once; 0.75% is in the top ten. The material sequenced was peripheral blood, taken in the second trimester of pregnancy. Receptor source: a female donor in good health, enrolled as a control in a pregnancy study.

The CDR3 loop is CSVGRGGGSYQETQYF. CDR3 coding DNA: TGCAGCGTTGGGCGAGGCGGGGGCTCGTACCAAGAGACCCAGTACTTC. This chain connects TRBV29-1 to TRBJ2-5, with D perhaps matching TRBD2 (7 bases). V was clipped by 4 bases and J by 0 bases, with 18 bases between them. This CDR3 is built from 16 residues. Germline-derived CDR1 and CDR2 are SQVTM and ANQGSEA.

The genes are TRBV21-1 and TRBJ1-5. TRBV21-1 is reported as a pseudogene. CDR3 size: 19 residues. The CDR3 DNA follows: TGTGCCAGCGGACCCTCGGGGAGCAAACAGAGCGATAGCAATCAGCCCCAGCATTTT. This translates into CASGPSGSKQSDSNQPQHF.

The V call is TRBV2, the J call TRBJ2-1; D possibly corresponds to TRBD1 (6 bases). Trimming shortened V by 1 base and J by 6 bases, and 7 bases separated the two germline ends. The CDR3 is 13 amino acids. CDR1 and CDR2 (germline): SNHLY, FYNNEI. This CDR3 is CASSEGTANEQFF. DNA for the CDR3: TGTGCCAGCAGTGAAGGGACAGCCAATGAGCAGTTCTTC.

The V call is TRBV18, the J call TRBJ1-2, with 9 bases matching TRBD1. This CDR3 has 16 residues. Germline trimming cut 2 bases from V and 4 bases from J; bases unmatched to any gene: 8. Per the germline V gene, CDR1 is KGHSH and CDR2 is LQKENI. The CDR3 bases are TGTGCCAGCTCACCATATCTACAGGGGGCTCCCTATGGCTACACCTTC. As protein: CASSPYLQGAPYGYTF.

V gene TRBV6-1 combines with J gene TRBJ2-7; TRBD1 agrees at 8 bases. CDR1 and CDR2 (germline): MNHNS, SASEGT. V lost 11 bases and J lost 1; bases outside the gene matches: 4. The CDR3 contains 12 residues. CDR3 protein: CAARDRSYEQYF. CDR3 coding DNA: TGTGCCGCCCGGGACAGGTCCTACGAGCAGTACTTC.

The chain is built from TRBV11-3 and TRBJ2-7; possibly TRBD1 for D (6 bases). Germline V gives CDR1 SGHNT, CDR2 YENEEA. The CDR3 is 14 amino acids. The V gene lost 1 base and the J gene lost 2 bases, with 9 bases spanning the gap. CDR3 residues: CASSLVQGPYEQYF. DNA for the CDR3: TGTGCCAGCAGCTTAGTACAGGGACCCTACGAGCAGTACTTC. Complete variable domain (other parts from reference TRBV11-3 and TRBJ2-7): EAGVVQSPRYKIIEKKQPVAFWCNPISGHNTLYWYLQNLGQGPELLIRYENEEAVDDSQLPKDRFSAERLKGVDSTLKIQPAELGDSAVYLCASSLVQGPYEQYFGPGTRLTVT.

V gene TRBV25-1 combines with J gene TRBJ1-4, with 10 bases lining up with TRBD1. The CDR3 is made up of 14 amino acids. Germline trimming cut 4 bases from V and 7 bases from J; bases unmatched to any gene: 3. Germline loops: CDR1 MGHDK, CDR2 SYGVNS. The CDR3 loop is CASSAGQGPEKLFF. The CDR3 DNA sequence: TGTGCCAGCAGTGCGGGACAGGGGCCTGAAAAACTGTTTTTT.

V usage is TRBV11-2 and J usage is TRBJ1-3; 7 bases are a match to TRBD1. Trimming cost V 1 base and J 4 bases; bases outside gene matches: 4. This CDR3 is 15 amino acids long. CDR1 is SGHAT, CDR2 FQNNGV, per germline. The CDR3 region is CASSLGQGEGNTIYF. Written as DNA, the CDR3 is TGTGCCAGCAGCTTAGGACAGGGTGAAGGAAACACCATATATTTT. Full variable domain (rest looked up from reference TRBV11-2 and TRBJ1-3): EAGVAQSPRYKIIEKRQSVAFWCNPISGHATLYWYQQILGQGPKLLIQFQNNGVVDDSQLPKDRFSAERLKGVDSTLKIQPAKLEDSAVYLCASSLGQGEGNTIYFGEGSWLTVV.

This chain joins TRBV4-3 and TRBJ2-7; D is unresolved. CDR1 LGHNA and CDR2 YSLEER come from the germline V gene. The V and J ends lost 0 bases and 6 bases respectively, with 24 bases between them. The CDR3 spans 18 residues. As DNA, the CDR3 is TGCGCCAGCAGCCAAGATCTCGTGACACCGGAAAGAGCTGGCGAGCAGTACTTC. It translates to CASSQDLVTPERAGEQYF.

The CDR3 loop is CASSRTGGYEQYF. CDR3 in DNA: TGTGCCAGTAGCCGGACAGGGGGCTACGAGCAGTACTTC. V gene TRBV19 combines with J gene TRBJ2-7, with 10 bases identical to TRBD1. Germline CDR1 is LNHDA and CDR2 is SQIVND (reference sequence). There are 13 residues in the CDR3. Germline trimming cut 6 bases from V and 3 bases from J; bases unmatched to any gene: 2.

This chain connects TRBV11-2 to TRBJ1-2; D is ambiguous. The CDR3 has 12 residues. Germline CDR1 reads SGHAT; CDR2 reads FQNNGV. Trimming cost V 5 bases and J 7 bases, with 11 bases left between them. The CDR3 DNA reads TGTGCCAGCAGCGACAATTTGGGTGGCTACACCTTC. Translating gives CASSDNLGGYTF.

The rearrangement joins TRBV27 to TRBJ1-2, with 9 bases aligning to TRBD1. There are 16 residues in the CDR3. The trim removed 2 bases at V and 5 bases at J, leaving 9 bases unmatched. The germline V gene has CDR1 MNHEY and CDR2 SMNVEV (reference sequence). CDR3 protein: CASSLGGQGGLYGYTF. The CDR3 nucleotides are TGTGCCAGCAGTTTAGGGGGACAGGGAGGATTGTATGGCTACACCTTC.

The chain links TRBV4-1 to TRBJ1-2; TRBD1 matches at 7 bases. V shed 1 base, J shed 5 bases, and the junction held 7 bases outside the gene matches. This CDR3 has 15 residues. Germline values: CDR1 MGHRA, CDR2 YSYEKL. The CDR3 sequence is CASSQARTGLYGYTF. The CDR3 nucleotides read TGCGCCAGCAGCCAAGCAAGGACAGGACTATATGGCTACACCTTC.

The V call is TRBV7-8, the J call TRBJ2-1; TRBD1 might be the D (5 bases). The CDR3 has 14 residues. Trimming left V 4 bases short and J 12 bases short, with 19 bases between. Germline CDR1 is SGHVS and CDR2 is FQNEAQ. CDR3 nucleotide sequence: TGTGCCAGCAGCTCCATAGGGGTTGATCGGGTGCAGTTCTTC. Its translation: CASSSIGVDRVQFF.

The chain joins TRBV5-1 to TRBJ1-1, with D possibly TRBD1 on 5 matching bases. CDR1 is SGHRS and CDR2 is YFSETQ in the germline V gene. This CDR3 has 15 amino acids. Trimming took 0 bases from V and 3 from J, leaving 12 bases between them. CDR3 amino acids: CASSLEFIGDTEAFF. The CDR3, as DNA: TGCGCCAGCAGCTTGGAGTTTATAGGGGACACTGAAGCTTTCTTT.

The chain uses TRBV6-5 and TRBJ2-1, with TRBD1 matching over 11 bases. After removal of 6 bases from V and 3 bases from J, the junction contained 1 base not matched to a gene. The CDR3 length is 14 residues. Germline V gene data show CDR1 as MNHEY and CDR2 as SVGAGI. Here the CDR3 DNA reads TGTGCCAGCAGGGGACAGGGGGGCTACAATGAGCAGTTCTTC. Protein product: CASRGQGGYNEQFF.

V usage is TRBV7-8 and J usage is TRBJ2-5; D gene uncertain. This CDR3 has 13 residues. Trimming left V 2 bases short and J 3 bases short, with 7 bases between. CDR1 SGHVS and CDR2 FQNEAQ come from the germline V gene. The CDR3 here is CASSLLQKETQYF. The DNA of the CDR3 is TGTGCCAGCAGCTTACTACAGAAAGAGACCCAGTACTTC.

The CDR3, as DNA: TGTGCCAGCAGTTGGGGGGGAGCAGGGGGCTACACCTTC. It is translated as CASSWGGAGGYTF. The genes are TRBV27 and TRBJ1-2; D perhaps matches TRBD1 (5 bases). Germline CDR1 and CDR2: MNHEY and SMNVEV (reference sequence). The CDR3 is 13 residues long. V lost 4 bases and J lost 8, with 14 bases in between.

The CDR3 here is CASRSGTGGLVDGYTF. CDR3 DNA: TGTGCCAGCAGGTCCGGGACAGGGGGCCTGGTAGATGGCTACACCTTC. The V call is TRBV11-2, the J call TRBJ1-2; 12 bases fit TRBD1. CDR1 and CDR2 from the germline V gene are SGHAT and FQNNGV. Trimming cost V 6 bases and J 6 bases; bases outside gene matches: 11. The CDR3 has 16 residues.

In its sample, this clone was seen a few times. The rearrangement links TRBV7-9 to TRBJ1-1, with a weak D call TRBD1 (5 bases). CDR1 is SEHNR, CDR2 FQNEAQ, per germline (reference sequence). The V end was cut by 5 bases, the J end by 11 bases, with 12 bases between. This CDR3 contains 11 residues. Here the CDR3 DNA reads TGTGCCAGCAGCCTCAGGGATTCGGCTTTCTTT. Translating gives CASSLRDSAFF. Supplemented by reference TRBV7-9 and TRBJ1-1, the full variable domain reads DTGVSQNPRHKITKRGQNVTFRCDPISEHNRLYWYRQTLGQGPEFLTYFQNEAQLEKSRLLSDRFSAERPKGSFSTLEIQRTEQGDSAMYLCASSLRDSAFFGQGTRLTVV.